A selection of T cell receptor beta chains follows, all from one sample in a study of naive and memory T cell subsets. TCRdb passed the UMI-ligation and nested PCR reads through MiXCR, listing each CDR3 protein once. Here the sample spans 130,000 to 150,000 distinct CDR3 sequences, 15% to 20% being singletons. The sequencing input was naive CD4+ T cells from blood. The receptor source for this set is a human donor in good health. CDR3s include the opening cysteine and the closing phenylalanine or tryptophan. Fields, in order: CDR3 protein, CDR3 DNA, J gene, D gene, clone size, V gene. D genes are given only for firm matches. Expanded clones get a size class; other rows say once, few or many, or leave the size out.

CDR3 protein: CASSYSRGTGYEQYF
CDR3 DNA: TGTGCCAGCAGTTACTCGAGAGGCACCGGGTACGAGCAGTACTTC
J gene: TRBJ2-7
D gene: -
clone size: -
V gene: TRBV6-5

CDR3 protein: CASSSINMNTEAFF
CDR3 DNA: TGCGCCAGCAGCTCAATTAACATGAACACTGAAGCTTTCTTT
J gene: TRBJ1-1
D gene: -
clone size: few
V gene: TRBV5-1

CDR3 protein: CASSSGTAMGTQYF
CDR3 DNA: TGTGCCAGCAGTTCCGGGACAGCGATGGGTACGCAGTATTTT
J gene: TRBJ2-3
D gene: TRBD1
clone size: few
V gene: TRBV6-5

CDR3 protein: CASRPPGQGAGAFF
CDR3 DNA: TGTGCCAGCAGACCCCCGGGACAGGGGGCAGGAGCTTTCTTT
J gene: TRBJ1-1
D gene: TRBD1
clone size: few
V gene: TRBV12-3/TRBV12-4

CDR3 protein: CAISERLAGDQETQYF
CDR3 DNA: TGTGCCATCAGTGAACGACTAGCGGGAGACCAAGAGACCCAGTACTTC
J gene: TRBJ2-5
D gene: TRBD2
clone size: many
V gene: TRBV10-3

CDR3 protein: CASSLEVGVAVYNEQFF
CDR3 DNA: TGCGCCAGCAGCTTGGAAGTTGGAGTAGCGGTCTATAATGAGCAGTTCTTC
J gene: TRBJ2-1
D gene: -
clone size: -
V gene: TRBV5-1

CDR3 protein: CSVSLERGSQGWQYF
CDR3 DNA: TGCAGCGTTAGCCTAGAAAGGGGCAGCCAAGGCTGGCAGTACTTC
J gene: TRBJ2-7
D gene: -
clone size: -
V gene: TRBV29-1

CDR3 protein: CASQGNKNIQYF
CDR3 DNA: TGTGCCAGCCAGGGGAACAAAAACATTCAGTACTTC
J gene: TRBJ2-4
D gene: -
clone size: few
V gene: TRBV25-1

CDR3 protein: CSVSDGRSTDTQYF
CDR3 DNA: TGCAGCGTCTCGGACGGGAGAAGCACAGATACGCAGTATTTT
J gene: TRBJ2-3
D gene: -
clone size: few
V gene: TRBV29-1

CDR3 protein: CASSPRDQGIQYF
CDR3 DNA: TGTGCCAGCAGCCCCCGGGACCAGGGCATTCAGTACTTC
J gene: TRBJ2-4
D gene: -
clone size: -
V gene: TRBV7-9

CDR3 protein: CASRYTDNSPLHF
CDR3 DNA: TGTGCCAGCAGATACACCGATAATTCACCCCTCCACTTT
J gene: TRBJ1-6
D gene: -
clone size: few
V gene: TRBV6-1

CDR3 protein: CASSLFLRGGTPYEQYF
CDR3 DNA: TGTGCCAGCAGTTTATTTCTGAGGGGCGGGACCCCCTACGAGCAGTACTTC
J gene: TRBJ2-7
D gene: -
clone size: -
V gene: TRBV28

CDR3 protein: CASRLAGGTNEQFF
CDR3 DNA: TGTGCCAGCCGACTAGCGGGAGGGACCAATGAGCAGTTCTTC
J gene: TRBJ2-1
D gene: TRBD2
clone size: few
V gene: TRBV6-2/TRBV6-3

CDR3 protein: CAWTGGANQPQHF
CDR3 DNA: TGTGCCTGGACAGGAGGGGCCAATCAGCCCCAGCATTTT
J gene: TRBJ1-5
D gene: -
clone size: -
V gene: TRBV30

CDR3 protein: CASSIVASGSNEQFF
CDR3 DNA: TGTGCCAGTAGTATAGTGGCTAGCGGGAGTAATGAGCAGTTCTTC
J gene: TRBJ2-1
D gene: TRBD2
clone size: -
V gene: TRBV19

CDR3 protein: CASSQGAGGPTDTQYF
CDR3 DNA: TGTGCCAGCAGCCAGGGAGCGGGAGGGCCCACAGATACGCAGTATTTT
J gene: TRBJ2-3
D gene: TRBD2
clone size: -
V gene: TRBV11-2

CDR3 protein: CASSHGTTFSDTQYF
CDR3 DNA: TGTGCCAGCAGTCACGGGACTACATTTTCAGATACGCAGTATTTT
J gene: TRBJ2-3
D gene: TRBD2
clone size: few
V gene: TRBV12-3/TRBV12-4

CDR3 protein: CASSLNYAAGGRNTEAFF
CDR3 DNA: TGTGCCAGCAGCTTAAATTACGCTGCTGGAGGGAGGAACACTGAAGCTTTCTTT
J gene: TRBJ1-1
D gene: -
clone size: -
V gene: TRBV7-9

CDR3 protein: CASSQEDRVDQPQHF
CDR3 DNA: TGCGCCAGCAGCCAAGAGGACAGGGTGGATCAGCCCCAGCATTTT
J gene: TRBJ1-5
D gene: TRBD1
clone size: few
V gene: TRBV4-1

CDR3 protein: CASSLIPTNTEAFF
CDR3 DNA: TGCGCCAGCAGCCTTATCCCGACGAACACTGAAGCTTTCTTT
J gene: TRBJ1-1
D gene: -
clone size: many
V gene: TRBV4-1

CDR3 protein: CASSFKPSGTDEQYF
CDR3 DNA: TGTGCCAGCAGTTTTAAGCCGAGCGGGACAGACGAGCAGTACTTC
J gene: TRBJ2-7
D gene: -
clone size: few
V gene: TRBV12-3/TRBV12-4

CDR3 protein: CSGGDGELFF
CDR3 DNA: TGCAGCGGGGGTGATGGGGAGCTGTTTTTT
J gene: TRBJ2-2
D gene: -
clone size: -
V gene: TRBV29-1

CDR3 protein: CASSHRRSTDTQYF
CDR3 DNA: TGTGCCAGCAGCCACCGGAGGAGCACAGATACGCAGTATTTT
J gene: TRBJ2-3
D gene: -
clone size: -
V gene: TRBV7-2